The 5 T cell receptor beta chains below all came from one sample that was sequenced in a study of CD4+ T cells in melanoma. This table comes from immunoSEQ multiplex PCR, and its TCRdb copy is limited to in-frame clones, with some not included. The sample yields some 50,000 clones, roughly nine tenths seen once. The sequenced material came from peripheral blood. These receptors originate from a human donor with melanoma.

The chain couples TRBV13 to TRBJ2-1, with 7 bases aligning to TRBD1. Germline CDR1 PRHDT, CDR2 FYEKMQ (reference sequence). The CDR3 is 17 amino acids. Trimming removed 6 bases from V and 2 bases from J; junction bases left unmatched: 13. The CDR3 bases are TGTGCCAGCAGTTATTTATTCCGGGACAGCACCTACAATGAGCAGTTCTTC. This codes for CASSYLFRDSTYNEQFF. Full variable domain (outside the CDR3, taken from reference TRBV13 and TRBJ2-1): AAGVIQSPRHLIKEKRETATLKCYPIPRHDTVYWYQQGPGQDPQFLISFYEKMQSDKGSIPDRFSAQQFSDYHSELNMSSLELGDSALYFCASSYLFRDSTYNEQFFGPGTRLTVL.

The chain carries TRBV11-2 and TRBJ1-2; the D is unclear. V was trimmed by 4 bases and J by 8 bases, leaving 14 bases between them. Per the germline V gene, CDR1 is SGHAT and CDR2 is FQNNGV. CDR3 size: 13 residues. CDR3 amino acids: CASSSLDHPGYTF. CDR3 DNA: TGTGCCAGCAGCTCCCTTGACCATCCCGGCTACACCTTC.

V and J are TRBV7-6 and TRBJ2-1; D is ambiguous. Trimming took 1 base from V and 6 from J, leaving 7 bases between them. Germline assignment: CDR1 SGHVS and CDR2 FNYEAQ. This CDR3 region has 13 residues. CDR3 DNA: TGTGCCAGCAGCTTAGGACTCCTCAATGAGCAGTTCTTC. Protein sequence: CASSLGLLNEQFF.

This clone occurred once. The rearrangement links TRBV4-2 to TRBJ2-4; no clear D gene. Deletions cut 2 bases from V and 0 bases from J, with 14 bases between. CDR3 length: 17 amino acids. In germline, CDR1 is LGHNA, CDR2 YNFKEQ. The CDR3 reads CASSQFADTLAKNIQYF. CDR3 nucleotides: TGTGCCAGCAGCCAATTCGCAGATACACTAGCCAAAAACATTCAGTACTTC.

This clone came up a few times. The CDR3 loop is CASSTPTREPGKQYF. Written as DNA, the CDR3 is TGTGCCAGCAGCACCCCTACCAGGGAGCCTGGCAAGCAGTACTTC. This chain links TRBV7-2 with TRBJ2-7; possibly TRBD1 or TRBD2 for D (5 bases each). Germline lookup yields CDR1 SGHTA and CDR2 FQGNSA. CDR3 length: 15 amino acids. Trimming cost V 5 bases and J 8 bases, with 22 bases left between them.